This TCR beta chain was captured by sequencing in a study of identical twins. In germline, CDR1 is SNHLY, CDR2 FYNNEI. CDR3 length equals 11 residues. With regard to this clonotype: Its target is not known.

Study-wide findings and caveats: Out-of-frame beta sequences exhibited a weaker degree of excess twin sharing. For zero-insertion analyses, partial confounding could come from invariant MAIT and iNKT cells.

TCRdb ran MiXCR on the 5' RACE reads and lists one entry per CDR3 protein. The profile shows 1.5 million to 2 million distinct CDR3 sequences, 32% of them singletons. Sequenced sample: cord blood. This clonotype originated in a newborn girl in good health. The chain uses TRBV2 and TRBJ2-5; D gene unclear. The J call is uncertain, as TRBJ2-7 better fits the DNA end. CDR3 residues: CASSASPEQYF. The DNA of the CDR3 is TGTGCCAGCAGCGCGAGCCCCGAGCAGTACTTC.